This TCR beta chain was documented in a study of blood T cell repertoires in COVID-19. Looking at the study overall: Samples of COVID-19 (acute and convalescent) were obtained from the United States, Italy and Spain. In each case, the material was cDNA or gDNA derived from T cells, B-cell-depleted T cells, or PBMCs.

In its sample, this clone was seen a few times. In the original analysis: Nucleated cell counts were estimated from reference gene primer amplification. Only in-frame clones appear in the TCRdb table, and some are missing; sequencing was by immunoSEQ multiplex PCR. V and J calls and clone size are those listed in that table; D and trimming were worked out from the DNA. Here the sample spans around 37,000 clones, roughly 88% being singletons. V was trimmed by 4 bases and J by 5 bases, leaving 18 bases between them. This CDR3 spans 15 amino acids. Per the germline V gene, CDR1 is SGHVS and CDR2 is FQNEAQ.

The V call is TRBV7-8, the J call TRBJ2-7; D gene ambiguous. The clonotype originates from a human donor in a cohort sampled during active COVID-19. Sequencing input: peripheral blood. The CDR3 DNA is TGTGCCAGCAGCTGGTCCAGGCTCCTACGTGACGAGCAGTACTTC. It codes for CASSWSRLLRDEQYF.